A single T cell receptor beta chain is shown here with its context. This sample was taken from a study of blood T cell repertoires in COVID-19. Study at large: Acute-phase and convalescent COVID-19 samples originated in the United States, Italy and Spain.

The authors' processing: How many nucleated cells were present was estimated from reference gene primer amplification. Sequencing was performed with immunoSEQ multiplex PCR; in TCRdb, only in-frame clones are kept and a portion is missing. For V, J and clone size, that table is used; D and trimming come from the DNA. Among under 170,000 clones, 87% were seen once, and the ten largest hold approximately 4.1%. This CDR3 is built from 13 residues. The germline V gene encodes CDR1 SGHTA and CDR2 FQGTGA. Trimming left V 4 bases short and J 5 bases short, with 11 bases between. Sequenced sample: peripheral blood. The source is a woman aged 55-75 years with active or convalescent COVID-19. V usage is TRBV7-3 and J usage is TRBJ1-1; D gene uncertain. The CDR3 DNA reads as TGTGCCAGCAGCTCCGCACGGGAGACTGAAGCTTTCTTT. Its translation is CASSSARETEAFF.